The entry below gives a single T cell receptor (beta chain) sequence along with its context. This sample is drawn from a study of T cells after yellow fever vaccination. TCRdb passed the 5' RACE reads through MiXCR, listing each CDR3 protein once. The profile shows 55,000 to 70,000 distinct CDR3 sequences, approximately 7% of them singletons. The sample here was CD8+ T cells sorted from PBMCs, taken about 49 days after the first yellow fever vaccination. The clonotype was recovered from a man younger than 35 who received the YFV17D yellow fever vaccine.

CDR3 loop: CASSYSMIASQETQYF. The CDR3 region has the DNA TGTGCCAGCAGTTACTCGATGATAGCCAGCCAAGAGACCCAGTACTTC. The chain recombines TRBV6-5 with TRBJ2-5; no clear D gene. The CDR3 sequence is 16 residues long. The V gene's germline CDR1 is MNHEY and CDR2 SVGAGI. Trimming left V 0 bases short and J 1 base short, with 12 bases between.